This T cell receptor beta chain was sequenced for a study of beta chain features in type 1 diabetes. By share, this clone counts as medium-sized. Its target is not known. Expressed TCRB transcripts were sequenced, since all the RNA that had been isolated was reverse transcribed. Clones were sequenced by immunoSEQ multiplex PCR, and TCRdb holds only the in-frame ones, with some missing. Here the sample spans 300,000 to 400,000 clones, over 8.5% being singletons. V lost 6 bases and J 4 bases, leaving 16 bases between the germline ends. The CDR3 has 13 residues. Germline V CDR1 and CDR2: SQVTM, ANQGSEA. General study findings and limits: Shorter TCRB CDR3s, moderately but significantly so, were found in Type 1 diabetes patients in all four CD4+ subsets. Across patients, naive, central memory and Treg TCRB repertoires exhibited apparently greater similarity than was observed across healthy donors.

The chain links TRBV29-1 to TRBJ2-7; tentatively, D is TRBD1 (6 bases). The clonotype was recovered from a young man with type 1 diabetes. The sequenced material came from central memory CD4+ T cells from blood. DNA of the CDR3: TGCAGCGTCTGCCGGGACAATTCATACGAGCAGTACTTC. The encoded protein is CSVCRDNSYEQYF.